This T cell receptor beta chain was recovered during a study of blood T cell repertoires in COVID-19. Study background: Researchers got acute and convalescent COVID-19 samples from the United States, Italy and Spain. T cells, B-cell-depleted T cells, or PBMCs supplied cDNA or gDNA.

Original data processing: The assay estimated nucleated cells by amplifying reference gene primers. TCRdb's copy holds only in-frame clones and misses some; the assay was immunoSEQ multiplex PCR. Clone size and V and J calls were adopted from that table, with D and trimming inferred from the DNA. The sample includes around 160,000 clones, roughly 80% of them seen just once. Trimming took off 1 base at V and 0 bases at J, with 15 bases between the two ends. Germline CDR1 reads SGHTS; CDR2 reads YDEGEE. There are 17 residues in the CDR3. Sequenced: peripheral blood. The origin of this receptor is a human donor with acute or convalescent COVID-19. The donor label of this sample is uncertain. J is TRBJ2-3 and V is TRBV5-8, with D perhaps TRBD1 (6 bases). The CDR3 DNA reads as TGTGCCAGCAGCTTGTGGGTCGCAGGGGATAGCACAGATACGCAGTATTTT. Translated: CASSLWVAGDSTDTQYF.